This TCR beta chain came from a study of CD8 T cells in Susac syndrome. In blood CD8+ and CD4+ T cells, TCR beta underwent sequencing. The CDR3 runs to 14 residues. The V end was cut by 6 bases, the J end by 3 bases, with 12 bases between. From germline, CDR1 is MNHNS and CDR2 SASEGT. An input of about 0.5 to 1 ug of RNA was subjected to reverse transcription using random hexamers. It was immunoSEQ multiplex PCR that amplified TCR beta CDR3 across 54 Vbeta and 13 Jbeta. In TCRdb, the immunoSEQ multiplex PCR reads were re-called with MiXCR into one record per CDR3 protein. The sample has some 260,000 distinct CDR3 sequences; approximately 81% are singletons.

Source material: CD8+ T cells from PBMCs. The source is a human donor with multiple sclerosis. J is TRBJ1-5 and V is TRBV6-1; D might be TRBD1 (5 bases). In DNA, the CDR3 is TGTGCCAGCAGATATCGGGGGTCCAATCAGCCCCAGCATTTT. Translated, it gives CASRYRGSNQPQHF.